The present T cell receptor beta chain was sequenced within a study of blood T cells in healthy people across ages. PCR was performed a second time for roughly 7 to 11 cycles using a sample-barcoded 5' primer and a J-beta primer mix. TCRdb re-analysed the 5' RACE reads in MiXCR, keeping a single row per CDR3 protein. This sample has roughly 500,000 distinct CDR3 sequences, with 27% found just once. This clonotype was found a few times. The CDR3 is made up of 14 amino acids. With 5 bases clipped from V and 6 bases from J, the junction kept 7 bases outside the gene matches. Germline values: CDR1 SEHNR, CDR2 FQNEAQ (reference sequence).

The clonotype originates from a woman aged 65 to 85 in good health. Sequenced sample: blood. The chain links TRBV7-9 to TRBJ2-1; 7 bases align to TRBD2. CDR3 nucleotide sequence: TGTGCCAGCAGCCCCCGGACTAGTTGCAATGAGCAGTTCTTC. Translated, it gives CASSPRTSCNEQFF. Together with reference TRBV7-9 and TRBJ2-1, the CDR3 gives the full variable domain: DTGVSQNPRHKITKRGQNVTFRCDPISEHNRLYWYRQTLGQGPEFLTYFQNEAQLEKSRLLSDRFSAERPKGSFSTLEIQRTEQGDSAMYLCASSPRTSCNEQFFGPGTRLTVL.